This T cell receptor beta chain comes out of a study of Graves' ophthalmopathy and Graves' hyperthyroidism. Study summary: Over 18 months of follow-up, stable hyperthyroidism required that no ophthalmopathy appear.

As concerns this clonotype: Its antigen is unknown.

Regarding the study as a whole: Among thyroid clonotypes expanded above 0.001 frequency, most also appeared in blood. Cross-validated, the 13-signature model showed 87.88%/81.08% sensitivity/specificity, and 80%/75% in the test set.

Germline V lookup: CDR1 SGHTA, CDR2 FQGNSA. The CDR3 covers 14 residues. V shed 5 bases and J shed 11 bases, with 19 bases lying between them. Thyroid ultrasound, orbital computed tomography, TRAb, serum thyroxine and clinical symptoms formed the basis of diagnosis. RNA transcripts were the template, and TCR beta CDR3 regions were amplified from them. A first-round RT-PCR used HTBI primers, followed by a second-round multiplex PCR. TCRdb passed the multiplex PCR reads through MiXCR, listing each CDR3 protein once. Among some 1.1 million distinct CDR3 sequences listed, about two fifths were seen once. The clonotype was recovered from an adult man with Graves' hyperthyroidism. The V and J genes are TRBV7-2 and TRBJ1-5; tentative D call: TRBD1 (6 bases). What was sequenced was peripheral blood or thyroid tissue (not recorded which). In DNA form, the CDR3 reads TGTGCCAGCAGCACCCGACAGGTTGAGGAGACCCAGCATTTT. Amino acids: CASSTRQVEETQHF.